A single sample is the source of the 22 T cell receptor beta chains below, sequenced in a study of T cells in localized non-small cell lung cancer. The assay was immunoSEQ multiplex PCR, and TCRdb's table has in-frame clones only and misses some. The sample includes about 78,000 clones, roughly four fifths of them seen just once. Here the sequenced sample was peripheral blood, taken before any cancer treatment. These receptor sequences come from a man aged 40 to 70 with stage I lung adenocarcinoma.

The genes are TRBV7-6 and TRBJ1-5; D gene unclear. Germline V CDR1 and CDR2: SGHVS, FNYEAQ. The length of the CDR3 is 16 residues. V was clipped by 1 base and J by 5 bases, with 15 bases between them. CDR3 sequence reads: CASSLGRGGLDQPQHF. The DNA for the CDR3 is TGTGCCAGCAGCTTAGGTCGGGGAGGGCTGGATCAGCCCCAGCATTTT.

The sample holds one count of this clone. The chain joins TRBV5-1 to TRBJ2-3, with a possible D match to TRBD2 (6 bases). Germline V CDR1 and CDR2: SGHRS, YFSETQ. V was shortened by 3 bases and J by 0 bases, with 23 bases between the two germline ends. There are 19 residues in the CDR3. CDR3 bases: TGCGCCAGCAGCTATAAGCCGGGTCCTCCGACTAGTAGCACAGATACGCAGTATTTT. Encoded protein: CASSYKPGPPTSSTDTQYF. Looking up the rest from reference TRBV5-1 and TRBJ2-3 gives the full variable domain: KAGVTQTPRYLIKTRGQQVTLSCSPISGHRSVSWYQQTPGQGLQFLFEYFSETQRNKGNFPGRFSGRQFSNSRSEMNVSTLELGDSALYLCASSYKPGPPTSSTDTQYFGPGTRLTVL.

The gene calls are TRBV4-2 and TRBJ2-1, with 9 bases identical to TRBD2. Germline loops: CDR1 LGHNA, CDR2 YNFKEQ. V shed 1 base, J shed 5 bases, and the junction held 6 bases outside the gene matches. CDR3 size: 16 residues. The CDR3 reads CASSQGSAGGHNEQFF. The CDR3 nucleotides read TGTGCCAGCAGCCAAGGAAGTGCGGGAGGGCACAATGAGCAGTTCTTC.

The chain has TRBV7-2 and TRBJ2-1; D is uncertain. The CDR3 has 16 amino acids. Germline V CDR1 and CDR2: SGHTA, FQGNSA. V lost 4 bases to trimming and J lost 5 bases, with 18 bases between them. The CDR3 here is CASSSLLQILNNEQFF. CDR3 nucleotide sequence: TGTGCCAGCAGCTCCTTGCTACAGATTCTAAACAATGAGCAGTTCTTC.

The CDR3 spells CASGFSNQPQHF. DNA of the CDR3: TGTGCCTCTGGTTTTAGCAATCAGCCCCAGCATTTT. The chain joins TRBV6-5 to TRBJ1-5, with unresolved D. Trimming shortened V by 11 bases and J by 0 bases, and 8 bases separated the two germline ends. CDR1 and CDR2 (germline): MNHEY, SVGAGI. This CDR3 has 12 residues.

The chain has TRBV28 and TRBJ2-7; D perhaps matches TRBD2 (6 bases). This CDR3 has 11 residues. V gave up 7 bases and J gave up 6 bases, with 10 bases separating them. CDR1 and CDR2 from the germline V gene are MDHEN and SYDVKM. The CDR3 is CASTYGGEQYF. The DNA for the CDR3 is TGTGCCAGCACGTACGGGGGCGAGCAGTACTTC. The entire variable domain, with the rest obtained from reference TRBV28 and TRBJ2-7, is as follows: DVKVTQSSRYLVKRTGEKVFLECVQDMDHENMFWYRQDPGLGLRLIYFSYDVKMKEKGDIPEGYSVSREKKERFSLILESASTNQTSMYLCASTYGGEQYFGPGTRLTVT.

CDR3 sequence (DNA): TGTGCCAGCAGTTACAGGGGGGGCTCTGGAAACACCATATATTTT. As protein: CASSYRGGSGNTIYF. This sequence joins TRBV27 and TRBJ1-3; 8 bases fit TRBD1. Germline lookup yields CDR1 MNHEY and CDR2 SMNVEV (reference sequence). Trimming removed 4 bases from V and 0 bases from J; junction bases left unmatched: 2. The CDR3 totals 15 residues.

The J gene is TRBJ2-7, the V gene TRBV12-5, with TRBD2 matching 9 bases. With V trimmed by 1 base and J by 0 bases, 7 bases remained unmatched. This CDR3 region has 17 residues. CDR1 and CDR2 (germline): LGHNT, FRNRAP. For the CDR3, the DNA is TGTGCTAGTGGTTTGGAGTTTTTAGCGGGAGTCTCCTACGAGCAGTACTTC. Protein sequence: CASGLEFLAGVSYEQYF. The whole variable domain, remainder taken from reference TRBV12-5 and TRBJ2-7, is DARVTQTPRHKVTEMGQEVTMRCQPILGHNTVFWYRQTMMQGLELLAYFRNRAPLDDSGMPKDRFSAEMPDATLATLKIQPSEPRDSAVYFCASGLEFLAGVSYEQYFGPGTRLTVT.

The chain employs TRBV2 and TRBJ2-3; possibly TRBD2 for D (6 bases). Germline V gives CDR1 SNHLY, CDR2 FYNNEI. Trimming left V 3 bases short and J 4 bases short, with 14 bases between. The CDR3 covers 15 residues. CDR3 in amino acids: CASSDGSRRADTQYF. The CDR3 nucleotides are TGTGCCAGCAGTGATGGGTCCCGGAGGGCAGATACGCAGTATTTT.

This chain uses TRBV21-1 with TRBJ1-1. TRBV21-1 is shown as a pseudogene. The CDR3 spans 16 residues. The CDR3 nucleotides read TGTGCCAGCAGCCCGCCAAGAGGGTTGGGAAACACTGAAGCTTTCTTT. Its protein is CASSPPRGLGNTEAFF.

CDR3 in amino acids: CASSLGDSFYEQYF. The DNA of the CDR3 is TGTGCCAGCAGTTTAGGGGACAGCTTCTACGAGCAGTACTTC. V usage is TRBV27 and J usage is TRBJ2-7, with 7 bases matching TRBD1. Per germline, CDR1 MNHEY and CDR2 SMNVEV (reference sequence). This CDR3 is 14 amino acids long. J lost 3 bases, V lost 2 bases, and 4 bases had no gene match.

This clone was counted once. The V and J genes are TRBV5-1 and TRBJ1-1; 8 bases are a match to TRBD1. Germline CDR1 is SGHRS and CDR2 is YFSETQ. Germline trimming cut 0 bases from V and 6 bases from J; bases unmatched to any gene: 4. The CDR3 is made up of 14 amino acids. The CDR3 nucleotides read TGCGCCAGCAGCTTGGTACAGGGACAGGCTGAAGCTTTCTTT. This sequence encodes CASSLVQGQAEAFF.

This chain joins TRBV6-5 and TRBJ2-1, with D hard to call. Per the germline V gene, CDR1 is MNHEY and CDR2 is SVGAGI. The CDR3 runs 13 residues. V gave up 2 bases and J gave up 8 bases, with 10 bases separating them. CDR3 protein: CASSYRGKDEQFF. The DNA for the CDR3 is TGTGCCAGCAGTTACAGAGGCAAGGATGAGCAGTTCTTC.

This clone has only one observation. V and J are TRBV9 and TRBJ2-2, with a weak D call TRBD2 (5 bases). There are 15 residues in the CDR3. V lost 0 bases and J 5 bases, leaving 11 bases between the germline ends. CDR1 and CDR2 from the germline V gene are SGDLS and YYNGEE. CDR3 residues: CASSVGGRGTGELFF. The DNA for the CDR3 is TGTGCCAGCAGCGTAGGAGGGAGAGGGACCGGGGAGCTGTTTTTT.

V gene TRBV18 combines with J gene TRBJ2-2, with unresolved D. Germline-derived CDR1 and CDR2 are KGHSH and LQKENI. Trimming took 5 bases from V and 1 from J, leaving 5 bases between them. The CDR3 length is 13 residues. This chain's CDR3 is CASSTKNTGELFF. The DNA of the CDR3 is TGTGCCAGCTCAACGAAGAACACCGGGGAGCTGTTTTTT.

As regards this clone: One end of the junction does not line up with germline, which may come from a read error. The chain carries TRBV7-7 and TRBJ2-5, with 8 bases lining up with TRBD1. The CDR3 has 14 residues. Germline loops: CDR1 SSHAT, CDR2 FNYEAQ (reference sequence). In nucleotides, the CDR3 is TGTGCTAGCAGCTGGGACAGGAACCAAGAGACCCAGTACTTC. The encoded protein is CASSWDRNQETQYF.

In this sample, this clone turned up a few times. The V gene is TRBV9, the J gene TRBJ1-3; D gene ambiguous. Trimming cost V 0 bases and J 0 bases, with 10 bases left between them. The V gene's germline CDR1 is SGDLS and CDR2 YYNGEE. CDR3 length: 16 amino acids. CDR3 loop: CASSVVAGGSGNTIYF. The CDR3 coding sequence is TGTGCCAGCAGCGTAGTCGCGGGTGGCTCTGGAAACACCATATATTTT. The variable domain in full, completed from reference TRBV9 and TRBJ1-3, reads DSGVTQTPKHLITATGQRVTLRCSPRSGDLSVYWYQQSLDQGLQFLIQYYNGEERAKGNILERFSAQQFPDLHSELNLSSLELGDSALYFCASSVVAGGSGNTIYFGEGSWLTVV.

This sequence joins TRBV9 and TRBJ2-5; a weak D match, TRBD1 (5 bases). Germline lookup yields CDR1 SGDLS and CDR2 YYNGEE. This CDR3 contains 13 residues. V lost 0 bases and J 2 bases, leaving 5 bases between the germline ends. The CDR3 DNA follows: TGTGCCAGCAGCGTAGGGACACAAGAGACCCAGTACTTC. As protein: CASSVGTQETQYF.

J is TRBJ1-4 and V is TRBV27, with 9 bases identical to TRBD1. Unmatched junction bases numbered 16, after V lost 9 bases and J lost 8 bases. From germline, CDR1 is MNHEY and CDR2 SMNVEV (reference sequence). The CDR3 contains 16 residues. The CDR3 loop reads CASAPGQGPVEEKLFF. The CDR3 DNA follows: TGTGCCAGTGCTCCGGGACAGGGTCCTGTAGAAGAAAAACTGTTTTTT.

This rearrangement joins TRBV10-1 to TRBJ2-7; TRBD1 matches at 8 bases. The CDR3 consists of 18 residues. V shed 2 bases and J 5 bases; nucleotides not matched to a gene: 17. Germline CDR1 is WNHNN and CDR2 is SYGVQD (reference sequence). The CDR3 DNA is TGCGCCAGCAGTGAGAACTGGGAGGACAGGGCCTCTGGGGACGAGCAGTACTTC. It codes for CASSENWEDRASGDEQYF.

The chain recombines TRBV11-3 with TRBJ2-2; 7 bases map to TRBD1. This CDR3 has 14 amino acids. J was trimmed by 4 bases and V by 5 bases; bases with no gene match: 4. Germline V gene sequence: CDR1 SGHNT, CDR2 YENEEA. The CDR3 DNA reads TGTGCCAGCAGCGTCGGACAGGCCACCGGGGAGCTGTTTTTT. It yields the protein CASSVGQATGELFF.

The CDR3 here is CASSLPGVGSPLHF. DNA for the CDR3: TGTGCCAGCAGCTTACCAGGGGTAGGATCACCCCTCCACTTT. The chain uses TRBV7-2 and TRBJ1-6, with a possible D match to TRBD1 (6 bases). The length of the CDR3 is 14 residues. Trimming removed 2 bases from V and 10 bases from J, with 12 bases in between. Germline-derived CDR1 and CDR2 are SGHTA and FQGNSA.